This T cell receptor (beta chain) was profiled in a study of cytomegalovirus exposure and HLA in healthy donors. Study results and caveats: The authors enumerated 150 to 200 TCR beta chains as linked to cytomegalovirus. Later analysis demonstrated an association between a missense DCLRE1C variant and TCR beta V- and J-gene trimming.

In regard to this clone: Its antigen is still unknown.

With 60 Vbeta and 13 Jbeta primers, the PCR was carried out. Repertoires were generated with immunoSEQ multiplex PCR, while TCRdb's copy carries only in-frame clones and drops some. Found here are tens of thousands of clones; the top ten clones hold 7% to 8.5%. This CDR3 has 15 residues. The V gene's germline CDR1 is LGHNA and CDR2 YSLEER. V gave up 2 bases and J gave up 0 bases; unmatched junction bases: 4. This TCR was sampled from a male donor in good health and CMV-seronegative. V gene TRBV4-3 combines with J gene TRBJ2-7, with 7 bases fitting TRBD1. The sample was PBMCs. CDR3 sequence: CASSQRAGGSYEQYF. The CDR3 nucleotides read TGCGCCAGCAGCCAACGAGCAGGGGGCTCCTACGAGCAGTACTTC.